Below, 26 T cell receptor beta chains from the same sample are listed, as sequenced in a study of CD8+CD57+ T cells in acquired aplastic anemia. The sequenced patients had an expansion of CD8+CD57+ cells seen by flow cytometry. Investigators profiled TCR beta VDJ and CDR3 from genomic DNA template. A single record per CDR3 protein comes from TCRdb applying MiXCR to the reads. This table has a few hundred thousand distinct CDR3 sequences, about 80% appearing once. Material: sorted CD4+, CD8+, or CD8+CD57+ T cells (not recorded which) from PBMCs. The receptors were gathered from a human donor with aplastic anemia.

The V gene is TRBV7-3, the J gene TRBJ1-1, with a weak D call TRBD1 (6 bases). Germline CDR1 reads SGHTA; CDR2 reads FQGTGA. This CDR3 comprises 15 residues. V lost 2 bases and J 14 bases, leaving 24 bases between the germline ends. The CDR3 is CASSLDSGGEATAFF. The CDR3 bases are TGTGCCAGCAGCTTAGATAGCGGGGGCGAAGCTACGGCGTTCTTT. Full variable domain (rest looked up from reference TRBV7-3 and TRBJ1-1): GAGVSQTPSNKVTEKGKYVELRCDPISGHTALYWYRQSLGQGPEFLIYFQGTGAADDSGLPNDRFFAVRPEGSVSTLKIQRTERGDSAVYLCASSLDSGGEATAFFGQGTRLTVV.

The CDR3 reads CASSVGGQSTETEQFF. The CDR3 DNA sequence: TGTGCCAGCAGCGTGGGGGGACAAAGCACAGAGACGGAGCAGTTCTTC. The chain is built from TRBV9 and TRBJ2-1; D possibly matches TRBD1 or TRBD2 (6 bases each). Germline CDR1 reads SGDLS; CDR2 reads YYNGEE. Trimming shortened V by 2 bases and J by 10 bases, and 22 bases separated the two germline ends. The CDR3 sequence is 16 residues long.

With respect to this clonotype: The junction differs from germline at one of its ends, possibly a read error. The CDR3 protein is CDSSLDLTGGTVAFF. CDR3 in DNA: TGTGACAGCAGCTTAGATCTGACGGGTGGAACTGTAGCTTTCTTT. This sequence joins TRBV7-2 and TRBJ1-1, with no clear D. Per the germline V gene, CDR1 is SGHTA and CDR2 is FQGNSA. This CDR3 contains 15 residues.

Concerning this clonotype itself: At one boundary the junction diverges from the germline segment, which might be a read error. The chain joins TRBV7-8 to TRBJ2-3; no reliable D call. CDR1 SGHVS and CDR2 FQNEAQ come from the germline V gene. This CDR3 is 14 amino acids long. The CDR3 reads CASSLAGSHDTHDF. The CDR3 DNA is TGTGCCAGCAGCTTAGCGGGAAGCCACGATACGCACGACTTT.

This clonotype showed up just once. The V call is TRBV2, the J call TRBJ2-1; no clear D gene. Germline CDR1 reads SNHLY; CDR2 reads FYNNEI. This CDR3 has 12 residues. V was pared by 2 bases and J by 8 bases, with 7 bases between. CDR3 residues: CASSETRYEQFF. CDR3 nucleotide sequence: TGTGCCAGCAGTGAAACGCGTTATGAGCAGTTCTTC.

A word on this clonotype: This CDR3 fails to terminate in the conserved phenylalanine or tryptophan, so it likely reflects a read error. The DNA is omitted, as the CDR3 cannot be located on it reliably, and the CDR3 follows TCRdb's listing. The chain is built from TRBV7-9 and TRBJ2-3; the table's TRBD2 call for D was not verified on the DNA. Ends included, the CDR3 has 13 residues. Germline V gene lookup returns CDR1 SEHNR and CDR2 FQNEAQ (reference sequence). The CDR3 loop is CASGVGGSGRSDL.

The rearrangement joins TRBV7-3 to TRBJ1-1; the match to TRBD1 covers 7 bases. CDR1 is SGHTA and CDR2 is FQGTGA in the germline V gene. This CDR3 region has 15 residues. Trimming removed 6 bases from V and 8 bases from J; junction bases left unmatched: 15. This CDR3 reads CASRVGLTGNREAFF. CDR3 in DNA: TGTGCCAGCAGAGTAGGTCTGACAGGGAACAGGGAAGCTTTCTTT.

CDR3 in amino acids: CASGDRGTDTQYV. The CDR3 region has the DNA TGTGCCAGCGGGGACAGGGGTACAGATACGCAGTATGTT. The chain has TRBV2 and TRBJ2-7; 10 bases map to TRBD1. This CDR3 is built from 13 residues. Germline V CDR1 and CDR2: SNHLY, FYNNEI.

The chain's CDR3 is CASSQLAEANNEQFF. Here the CDR3 DNA reads TGTGCCAGCTCCCAACTGGCGGAGGCGAACAATGAGCAGTTCTTC. The V and J genes are TRBV7-4 and TRBJ2-1; possibly TRBD2 for D (5 bases). The germline CDR1 and CDR2 sequences are SGHVT and SQSDAQ. The ends were cut back, 8 bases at V and 5 bases at J, with 19 bases in the middle. The CDR3 covers 15 residues.

The V gene is TRBV7-6, the J gene TRBJ1-4; D is perhaps TRBD1 (6 bases). This CDR3 is built from 16 residues. Trimming pared 3 bases from V and 14 bases from J, leaving 25 bases between. Germline CDR1 reads SGHVS; CDR2 reads FNYEAQ. CDR3 region: CASSLAHGTKDAQLFF. CDR3 sequence (DNA): TGTGCCAGCAGCTTGGCCCACGGGACAAAAGATGCCCAGCTGTTTTTT.

Turning to this clonotype: An end of the junction does not agree with germline; a read error may underlie this. The rearrangement links TRBV2 to TRBJ2-7; TRBD2 matches 9 bases. CDR1 and CDR2 (germline): SNHLY, FYNNEI. CDR3 length: 15 residues. Here the CDR3 reads CASSLVSTSGYPQYF. The CDR3 DNA is TGCGCCAGCAGCTTGGTTTCGACTAGCGGCTACCCGCAGTACTTC.

This clonotype is a singleton in its sample. The chain recombines TRBV19 with TRBJ1-3; D uncertain. The germline gives CDR1 LNHDA, CDR2 SQIVND (reference sequence). The CDR3 extends over 14 amino acids. V lost 5 bases, J lost 4 bases, and 12 bases lay in between. CDR3 DNA sequence: TGTGCCAGTAGTGCGGGCCACCAAGGAAACACCATATATTTT. This translates into CASSAGHQGNTIYF.

The rearrangement joins TRBV7-6 to TRBJ2-3; TRBD1 might be the D (6 bases). The better agreement between TRBJ1-1 and the DNA end casts doubt on the J call. Germline CDR1 and CDR2: SGHVS and FNYEAQ. This CDR3 spans 14 amino acids. The CDR3 is CASSLAGAGTKAFF. The CDR3, as DNA: TGTGCCAGCAGCTTAGCGGGGGCAGGCACTAAGGCTTTCTTT.

Regarding this clonotype: No conserved phenylalanine or tryptophan is present at the end of the CDR3, so a read error is the likely explanation. No DNA is shown, since the ends of the CDR3 on it are uncertain; the CDR3 is the one TCRdb lists. The rearrangement uses TRBV10-3 and TRBJ1-4. Germline loops: CDR1 ENHRY, CDR2 SYGVKD. The length of the CDR3 is 17 amino acids, counting both ends. The chain's CDR3 is CAISESNGEQIFGNLII.

In regard to this clonotype: The junction does not match germline at one end; this may be a read error. CDR3 region: CATSLGRTEETQYF. CDR3 bases: TGTGCCACCAGCTTAGGTCGCACGGAAGAGACCCAGTACTTC. The chain employs TRBV11-3 and TRBJ2-5; D gene uncertain. Germline V CDR1 and CDR2: SGHNT, YENEEA. The CDR3 length is 14 residues.

The chain recombines TRBV7-9 with TRBJ2-7, with TRBD2 matching over 9 bases. The CDR3 runs to 15 residues. Germline CDR1 and CDR2: SEHNR and FQNEAQ (reference sequence). The CDR3 spells CASSFQRSGGSEEYV. The CDR3, as DNA: TGTGCCAGCAGCTTTCAAAGAAGCGGGGGGAGCGAGGAGTACGTC.

V is TRBV7-2 and J is TRBJ1-6, with 8 bases matching TRBD1. CDR3 length: 17 residues. V lost 4 bases to trimming and J lost 8 bases; unmatched junction nucleotides: 13. Looked up from germline, CDR1 is SGHTA and CDR2 is FQGNSA. This chain's CDR3 is CASSYPGAGGRHSPLHF. DNA for the CDR3: TGTGCCAGCAGCTACCCAGGGGCAGGGGGCCGCCATTCACCCCTCCACTTT. The full variable domain, rest sourced from reference TRBV7-2 and TRBJ1-6, is GAGVSQSPSNKVTEKGKDVELRCDPISGHTALYWYRQSLGQGLEFLIYFQGNSAPDKSGLPSDRFSAERTGGSVSTLTIQRTQQEDSAVYLCASSYPGAGGRHSPLHFGNGTRLTVT.

The chain recombines TRBV19 with TRBJ1-5; TRBD1 is a possible D gene (6 bases). Germline V gene data show CDR1 as LNHDA and CDR2 as SQIVND (reference sequence). This CDR3 region has 14 residues. V was pared by 7 bases and J by 2 bases, with 12 bases between. The CDR3 nucleotides are TGTGCCAGTACTACTAACAGGGGCAATCAGCCCCAGCATTTT. As protein: CASTTNRGNQPQHF.

Remarks on this clonotype: Sequence at one end of the junction differs from germline and may be a read error. The V gene is TRBV7-8, the J gene TRBJ2-3; D ambiguous. Germline lookup yields CDR1 SGHVS and CDR2 FQNEAQ. The CDR3 runs to 13 residues. CDR3 loop: CASSLAGTPKTHF. CDR3 DNA: TGTGCCAGCAGCTTAGCGGGCACACCCAAGACGCATTTT. The variable domain in full, with the rest retrieved from reference TRBV7-8 and TRBJ2-3, is GAGVSQSPRYKVAKRGQDVALRCDPISGHVSLFWYQQALGQGPEFLTYFQNEAQLDKSGLPSDRFFAERPEGSVSTLKIQRTQQEDSAVYLCASSLAGTPKTHFGPGTRLTVL.

V gene TRBV25-1 combines with J gene TRBJ1-1; D perhaps matches TRBD1 (5 bases). The V gene's germline CDR1 is MGHDK and CDR2 SYGVNS. The CDR3 has 14 amino acids. Trimming shortened V by 7 bases and J by 5 bases, and 17 bases separated the two germline ends. As DNA, the CDR3 is TGTGCCAGCACCCTACAAGGGACCGGAACTGAAGCTTTCTTT. Its translation: CASTLQGTGTEAFF.

This clonotype came up a few times. V and J are TRBV6-1 and TRBJ1-4; D gene uncertain. Germline V lookup: CDR1 MNHNS, CDR2 SASEGT. This CDR3 is 18 amino acids long. Between the trimmed V and J ends, which lost 6 bases and 0 bases, there was a span of 20 bases. CDR3 residues: CASSLIRTSGTTNEKLFF. The CDR3, as DNA: TGTGCCAGCAGCTTAATCCGGACTAGCGGGACAACTAATGAAAAACTGTTTTTT.

The chain recombines TRBV7-9 with TRBJ1-2, with D perhaps matching TRBD1 (5 bases). There are 15 residues in the CDR3. V dropped 3 bases and J dropped 12 bases, with 23 bases sitting between them. Germline assignment: CDR1 SEHNR and CDR2 FQNEAQ (reference sequence). The CDR3 coding sequence is TGTGCCAGCAGCTTGACAGCGGGCGCCGACTATTGTGACACCTTC. It translates to CASSLTAGADYCDTF.

For this clonotype: No DNA is shown, since the ends of the CDR3 on it are uncertain; the CDR3 is the one TCRdb lists. The chain employs TRBV9 and TRBJ2-7; the table's D call, TRBD1, was not checked against the DNA. Germline loops: CDR1 SGDLS, CDR2 YYNGEE. The CDR3 has 15 amino acids, counting both end residues. CDR3 loop: CASGGARDIQYFEYF.

This clonotype was counted only a few times. This chain links TRBV25-1 with TRBJ1-5, with a tentative D call TRBD1 (5 bases). V was cut by 4 bases and J by 2 bases, with 12 bases left in between. The CDR3 contains 15 residues. Germline CDR1 reads MGHDK; CDR2 reads SYGVNS. CDR3 coding DNA: TGTGCCAGCAGTGGTGCAGGGCTGGGCAATCAGCCCCAGCATTTT. Translation: CASSGAGLGNQPQHF.

Comments on this clonotype: One end of the junction does not line up with germline, which may come from a read error. The rearrangement uses TRBV7-8 and TRBJ1-1; 7 nucleotides agree with TRBD1. Per the germline V gene, CDR1 is SGHVS and CDR2 is FQNEAQ. The CDR3 consists of 14 residues. This CDR3 is CASSFYPDGTAVSF. The CDR3, as DNA: TGTGCCAGCAGCTTTTATCCAGACGGGACAGCAGTTTCCTTT.

Note on this clonotype: Its ends do not fully match the called genes, so a read error is possible. The chain is built from TRBV7-8 and TRBJ2-5; no clear D gene. There are 14 residues in the CDR3. Germline lookup yields CDR1 SGHVS and CDR2 FQNEAQ. CDR3 DNA sequence: TGTGCCTACAACGTAGTGGCGTACGCCGAGACGCAGTACTTC. It translates to CAYNVVAYAETQYF.